These T cell receptor beta chains were read from a single sample in a study of naive and memory T cell subsets. TCRdb reprocessed the 5' RACE reads via MiXCR and lists one record per CDR3 protein. Of tens of thousands of distinct CDR3 sequences listed, 6% to 8.5% are singletons. The receptors were gathered from a female donor in good health. CDR3s include the opening cysteine and the closing phenylalanine or tryptophan. A D gene is named only where the DNA matches it firmly. Size is stated for part of the rows, as once, few or many counts, or as a class when the clone is expanded.

d_call j_call v_call clone_size cdr3_nt cdr3_aa
. TRBJ1-5 TRBV12-3/TRBV12-4 few TGTGCCAGCAGTTTAGTTCAGGGATATCAGTCCCAGCATTTT CASSLVQGYQSQHF
TRBD1 TRBJ1-4 TRBV28 . TGTGCCAGCAGTTCGGGACAGGGGCCAGCTAATGAAAAACTGTTTTTT CASSSGQGPANEKLFF
. TRBJ2-2 TRBV7-9 . TGTGCCAGCAGATTAAGGCAGAACACCGGGGAGCTGTTTTTT CASRLRQNTGELFF
TRBD1 TRBJ2-7 TRBV12-3/TRBV12-4 . TGTGCCAGCAGTTCCCAGGGGGAATATCTCTACGAGCAGTACTTC CASSSQGEYLYEQYF
. TRBJ2-3 TRBV11-2 . TGTGCCAGCGCTATGGGGTCTCAGGGTACGCAGTATTTT CASAMGSQGTQYF
. TRBJ1-5 TRBV28 . TGTGCCAGCAGACCCGAGGGAATTCGCAATCAGCCCCAGCATTTT CASRPEGIRNQPQHF
TRBD1 TRBJ1-5 TRBV7-6 many TGTGCCAGCAGCCAAAGCCCCGGACAGGGAAAATTCAATCAGCCCCAGCATTTT CASSQSPGQGKFNQPQHF
TRBD1 TRBJ1-2 TRBV20-1 . TGCAGTGCTAGAGATCAGGCAGGGCTAGACAGGGGCTATGGCTACACCTTC CSARDQAGLDRGYGYTF
. TRBJ2-2 TRBV12-3/TRBV12-4 few TGTGCCAGCAGTTTAATGGGACCCGGGGAGCTGTTTTTT CASSLMGPGELFF
. TRBJ2-5 TRBV28 few TGTGCCAGCAGGCTCGAACAGGGAGGCCAAGAGACCCAGTACTTC CASRLEQGGQETQYF
. TRBJ2-2 TRBV5-1 few TGCGCCAGCAGCTTGGTGGGGAACACCGGGGAGCTGTTTTTT CASSLVGNTGELFF
. TRBJ1-1 TRBV6-1 many TGTGCCAGCAGTGAAGAGCCGAGGGGCACTGAAGCTTTCTTT CASSEEPRGTEAFF
. TRBJ2-5 TRBV5-1 . TGCGCCAGCAGCCTGACTGGACAGAAAGAGACCCAGTACTTC CASSLTGQKETQYF
. TRBJ1-1 TRBV12-3/TRBV12-4 few TGTGCCAGCAGGGCCCAGGGGACGATGAACACTGAAGCTTTCTTT CASRAQGTMNTEAFF
TRBD2 TRBJ2-5 TRBV3-1 . TGTGCCAGCAGCCATAAAGAGGGACTAGCGGTCGTCCTAAGCCGTTGGTTGCGGGGTGAGACCCAGTACTTC CASSHKEGLAVVLSRWLRGETQYF
. TRBJ1-2 TRBV12-3/TRBV12-4 . TGTGCCAGCAGTTTAGCATCAGGGGTTGGCTACACCTTC CASSLASGVGYTF
. TRBJ1-3 TRBV7-9 few TGTGCCAGCAGCTTAGTTTGGGGGCCTGGAAACACCATATATTTT CASSLVWGPGNTIYF
TRBD1 TRBJ2-7 TRBV28 few TGTGCCAGCAGTTCACAATCGACAGGGGCACTATACGAGCAGTACTTC CASSSQSTGALYEQYF
. TRBJ2-5 TRBV20-1 many TGCAGTGCTACGGACGGTGGAGAGACCCAGTACTTC CSATDGGETQYF
TRBD2 TRBJ2-1 TRBV28 few TGTGCCAGTGTGGCGGGAGGGCCTTCTTTGAATGAGCAGTTCTTC CASVAGGPSLNEQFF